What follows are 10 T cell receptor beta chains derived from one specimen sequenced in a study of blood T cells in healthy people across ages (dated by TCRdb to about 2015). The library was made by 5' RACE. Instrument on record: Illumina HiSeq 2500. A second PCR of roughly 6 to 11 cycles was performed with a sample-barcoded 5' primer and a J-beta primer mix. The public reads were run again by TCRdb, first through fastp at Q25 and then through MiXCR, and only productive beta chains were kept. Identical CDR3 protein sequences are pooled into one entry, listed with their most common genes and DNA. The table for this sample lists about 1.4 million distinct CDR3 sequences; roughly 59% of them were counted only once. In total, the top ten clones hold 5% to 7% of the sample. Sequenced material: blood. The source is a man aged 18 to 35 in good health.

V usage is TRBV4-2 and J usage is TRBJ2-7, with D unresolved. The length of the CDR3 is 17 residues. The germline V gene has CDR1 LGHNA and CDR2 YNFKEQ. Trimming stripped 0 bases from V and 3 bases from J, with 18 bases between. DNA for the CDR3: TGTGCCAGCAGCCAAGATCGGGCAGAAGCAGGAGTCTACGAGCAGTACTTC. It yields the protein CASSQDRAEAGVYEQYF.

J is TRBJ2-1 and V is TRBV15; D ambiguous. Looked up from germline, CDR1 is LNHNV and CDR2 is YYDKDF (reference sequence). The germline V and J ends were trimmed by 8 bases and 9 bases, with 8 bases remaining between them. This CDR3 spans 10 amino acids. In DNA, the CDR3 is TGTGCCACCGGGTCAAGTGAGCAGTTCTTC. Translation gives CATGSSEQFF.

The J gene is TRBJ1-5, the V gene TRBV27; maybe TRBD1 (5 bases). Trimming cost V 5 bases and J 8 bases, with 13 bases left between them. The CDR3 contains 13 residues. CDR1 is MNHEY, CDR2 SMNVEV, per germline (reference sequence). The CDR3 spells CASSPPEGKPQHF. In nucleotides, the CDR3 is TGTGCCAGCAGTCCGCCGGAGGGGAAGCCCCAGCATTTT.

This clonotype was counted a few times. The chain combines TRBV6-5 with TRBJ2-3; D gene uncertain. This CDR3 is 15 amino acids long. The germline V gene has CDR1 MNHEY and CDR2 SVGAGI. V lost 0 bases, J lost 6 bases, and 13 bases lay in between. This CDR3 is CASSYSPEPPDTQYF. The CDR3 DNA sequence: TGTGCCAGCAGTTACTCCCCCGAGCCCCCCGATACGCAGTATTTT.

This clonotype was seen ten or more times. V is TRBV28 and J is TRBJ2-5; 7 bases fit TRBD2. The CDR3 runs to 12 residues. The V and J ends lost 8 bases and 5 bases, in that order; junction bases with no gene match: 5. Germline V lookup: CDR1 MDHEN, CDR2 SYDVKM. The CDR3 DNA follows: TGTGCCAGCGCGGGAGTAGGGGAGACCCAGTACTTC. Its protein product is CASAGVGETQYF.

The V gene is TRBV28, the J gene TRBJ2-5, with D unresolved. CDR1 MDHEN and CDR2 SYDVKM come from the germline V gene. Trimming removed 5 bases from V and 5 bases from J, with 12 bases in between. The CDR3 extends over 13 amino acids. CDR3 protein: CASSPRTRETQYF. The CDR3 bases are TGTGCCAGCAGTCCCCGGACCCGGGAGACCCAGTACTTC.

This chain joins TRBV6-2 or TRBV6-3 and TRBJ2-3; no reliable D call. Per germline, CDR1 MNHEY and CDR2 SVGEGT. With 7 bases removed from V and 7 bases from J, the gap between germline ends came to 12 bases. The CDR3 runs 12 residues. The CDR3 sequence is CASMGIINTQYF. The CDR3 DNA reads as TGTGCCAGCATGGGGATTATAAATACGCAGTATTTT.

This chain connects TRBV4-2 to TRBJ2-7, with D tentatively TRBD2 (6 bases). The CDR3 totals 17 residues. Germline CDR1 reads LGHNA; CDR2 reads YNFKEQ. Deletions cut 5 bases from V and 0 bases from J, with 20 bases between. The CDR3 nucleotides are TGTGCCAGCAGCGTAAACCTGGGAGCGGGTAACTCCTACGAGCAGTACTTC. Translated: CASSVNLGAGNSYEQYF.

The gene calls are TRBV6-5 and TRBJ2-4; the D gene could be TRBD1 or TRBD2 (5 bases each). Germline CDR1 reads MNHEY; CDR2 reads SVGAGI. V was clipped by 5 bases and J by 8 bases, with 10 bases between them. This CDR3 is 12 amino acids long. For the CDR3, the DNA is TGTGCCAGCAGTAGAGGGACGGACATTCAGTACTTC. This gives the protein CASSRGTDIQYF.

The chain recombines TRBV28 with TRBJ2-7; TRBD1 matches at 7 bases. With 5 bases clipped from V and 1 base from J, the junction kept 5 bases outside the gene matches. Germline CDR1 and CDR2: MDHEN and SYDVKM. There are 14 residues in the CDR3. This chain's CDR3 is CASSQGEKSYEQYF. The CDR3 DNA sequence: TGTGCCAGCAGTCAGGGGGAAAAGTCCTACGAGCAGTACTTC.